The T cell receptor (beta chain) described here comes from a study of spatial heterogeneity in lung cancer (dated by TCRdb to the late 2010s). For context, the study as a whole: Beta-chain transcripts were consistently detected in greater numbers than alpha-chain transcripts, which likely reflects a higher abundance of beta-chain transcripts. In the raw uncorrected reads, each unique combination of TCR and UMI appeared on average more than ten times. In non-small cell lung cancer, the study quantitatively compared TCR alpha and beta repertoires across several tumor regions, matched nontumor lung, and blood. TCR repertoire features were related to nonsynonymous mutation counts determined by whole-exome sequencing of tumor tissue. At surgery, fewer than 250 tumor regions, approximately 64 matched nontumor lung samples and 50 to 60 PBMC samples were TCR-sequenced for both alpha and beta chains. General study outcomes and caveats: Ubiquitous expanded tumor TCRs showed up in blood more often at tumor resection than at routine follow-up. Confirming at a functional level the hypothesis that regional TCRs recognize regional mutations was considered to require additional single-cell paired TCR alpha and beta sequencing.

The time point label, read with the paper, signifies: sample taken at primary tumor resection. TCR sequencing used whole RNA extracted from tumor and nontumor lung tissue, or from cryopreserved PBMC samples, without cell sorting. The donors were approximately 70 patients from the lung TRACERx cohort who had early-stage, untreated non-small cell lung cancer. Only patients with enough RNA available from two or more tumor regions were chosen for TCR sequencing. Including the terminal cysteine and phenylalanine, the CDR3 comprises 14 residues. Kept here is only the CDR3 DNA, which spans 42 bases and is read in frame from base 1. CDR1 SGHTA and CDR2 FQGTGA were looked up in the germline V gene. V gives up 6 bases and J gives up 9 bases, and the segment between their germline ends measures 18 bases. Library prep was done by 5' RACE. Reads for this sample came from a NextSeq 500. The TCR library protocol attached a unique molecular identifier to each TCR cDNA molecule to allow correction of PCR and sequencing errors. The authors' analysis ran thus. TCR identification, UMI-based error correction and CDR3 extraction were performed with Decombinator tools. Expanded TCRs were defined as those above a frequency of 2 per 1,000, corresponding to the top 1% of the tumor frequency distribution. Renyi diversity was computed with the R vegan package after each repertoire had been subsampled 100 times to 5,000 TCRs. CDR3 similarity networks were constructed using string-kernel similarity of amino acid triplets, with links drawn between CDR3s whose pairwise similarity was above 0.82. TCRdb redid the processing of the public reads, applying fastp at Q25 and MiXCR, and retained in-frame beta chains. Each record represents a unique CDR3 protein, reported with the most common genes and DNA among its rows. The V and J calls were not made by the authors but by TCRdb's processing. Here the sample has over 10,000 distinct CDR3 sequences; 15% to 20% occur a single time. The ten largest clones capture under 55% of the sample.

This clonotype was counted only a few times. Its specific antigen is unknown. Base quality data are lacking; no much larger clone is found one base away. Here the chain combines TRBV7-3 and TRBJ2-4, with the identity of the D gene unclear. The origin of this receptor is a male donor with early-stage non-small cell lung cancer. The sample in question was PBMCs, obtained at surgery. The DNA sequence reads TGTGCCAGCAGTCTAAATGGGGTTTCGGCCATTCAGTACTTC. The encoded protein is CASSLNGVSAIQYF.